The next 26 T cell receptor beta chains were all read from a single sample in a study of shared clonotypes between healthy human individuals. TCRdb's copy holds only in-frame clones and misses some; the assay was immunoSEQ multiplex PCR. Among some 1,600,000 clones listed, around 98% were seen once. Source material: naive CD4+ T cells sorted from blood. As to subset: CD45RA+ positively selected. All receptors derive from a man under 40 in good health.

The chain couples TRBV18 to TRBJ1-5, with D maybe TRBD1 (6 bases). CDR3 size: 14 residues. Germline V gene data show CDR1 as KGHSH and CDR2 as LQKENI. Between the trimmed V and J ends, which lost 4 bases and 4 bases, there was a span of 11 bases. CDR3 in amino acids: CASSLGHPNQPQHF. Written as DNA, the CDR3 is TGTGCCAGCTCACTGGGACACCCGAATCAGCCCCAGCATTTT.

The rearrangement links TRBV6-5 to TRBJ2-1; 10 nucleotides align to TRBD2. The CDR3 totals 16 residues. V dropped 2 bases and J dropped 7; count of bases not matched to a gene: 8. CDR1 is MNHEY and CDR2 is SVGAGI in the germline V gene. As DNA, the CDR3 is TGTGCCAGCAGTTACCGGAGCGGGAGGGTTACAAATGAGCAGTTCTTC. Protein sequence: CASSYRSGRVTNEQFF.

The chain couples TRBV19 to TRBJ2-4, with TRBD2 as a possible D gene (5 bases). The germline CDR1 and CDR2 sequences are LNHDA and SQIVND (reference sequence). The CDR3 consists of 14 residues. The V gene lost 5 bases and the J gene lost 5 bases, with 13 bases spanning the gap. Here the CDR3 DNA reads TGTGCCAGTAGTGCTTCCGGGGTCCAAAACATTCAGTACTTC. Encoded protein: CASSASGVQNIQYF.

This clone appeared a single time. The rearrangement links TRBV4-1 to TRBJ2-7; TRBD2 agrees at 8 bases. V lost 5 bases to trimming and J lost 7 bases; unmatched junction nucleotides: 10. The CDR3 is made up of 14 amino acids. Germline V CDR1 and CDR2: MGHRA, YSYEKL. The CDR3 DNA reads TGCGCCAGCAGCAAACGGGAGGGCCAGGGAGAGCAGTACTTC. Amino acids: CASSKREGQGEQYF.

J is TRBJ2-7 and V is TRBV9; D call uncertain. With 0 bases removed from V and 9 bases from J, the gap between germline ends came to 19 bases. The CDR3 sequence is 15 residues long. Germline V CDR1 and CDR2: SGDLS, YYNGEE. The CDR3 coding sequence is TGTGCCAGCAGCGTAGCAGGAGACTCCTACGACCGGCAGTACTTC. This encodes CASSVAGDSYDRQYF.

The V gene is TRBV5-1, the J gene TRBJ2-5; D uncertain. Trimming cost V 3 bases and J 6 bases, with 12 bases left between them. The CDR3 loop spans 13 amino acids. Germline CDR1 and CDR2: SGHRS and YFSETQ. Here the CDR3 DNA reads TGCGCCAGCAGCTCTCCAGGAATTCAGACCCAGTACTTC. This encodes CASSSPGIQTQYF.

The chain combines TRBV5-1 with TRBJ2-7; 12 bases agree with TRBD2. Germline CDR1 SGHRS, CDR2 YFSETQ. This CDR3 comprises 16 residues. Trimming at V came to 0 bases and at J to 5 bases, leaving 6 bases not matched to a gene. The CDR3 reads CASSLGLAGVVHEQYF. CDR3 bases: TGCGCCAGCAGCTTGGGACTAGCGGGAGTCGTCCACGAGCAGTACTTC.

This clone was seen only once. An end of the junction does not agree with germline; a read error may underlie this. The CDR3 spells CASSQESSETKVF. The CDR3 nucleotides read TGCGCCAGCAGCCAAGAATCGAGCGAGACTAAGGTCTTC. The chain employs TRBV4-1 and TRBJ2-7; weak D call: TRBD2 (5 bases). The CDR3 runs to 13 residues. The germline V gene has CDR1 MGHRA and CDR2 YSYEKL.

The V and J genes are TRBV5-5 and TRBJ2-7; D perhaps matches TRBD2 (5 bases). The CDR3 is 15 residues long. Germline CDR1 is SGHKS and CDR2 is YYEKEE (reference sequence). V lost 0 bases and J 4 bases, leaving 14 bases between the germline ends. CDR3 DNA sequence: TGTGCCAGCAGCTTGGGGTCGGGGTACTTATACGAGCAGTACTTC. Its translation is CASSLGSGYLYEQYF.

The chain recombines TRBV25-1 with TRBJ2-7, with TRBD1 as a possible D gene (8 bases). V lost 3 bases to trimming and J lost 6 bases, with 18 bases between them. The CDR3 sequence is 15 residues long. Germline lookup yields CDR1 MGHDK and CDR2 SYGVNS. CDR3 in DNA: TGTGCCAGCAGTGACACTCACAGGGGGGGACGCGAGCAGTACTTC. Translated: CASSDTHRGGREQYF.

This chain uses TRBV7-9 with TRBJ2-2; 11 bases agree with TRBD2. The ends lost 5 bases at V and 5 bases at J; junction bases unmatched: 7. CDR1 SEHNR and CDR2 FQNEAQ come from the germline V gene (reference sequence). CDR3 size: 16 residues. CDR3 sequence: CASSISSGRVTGELFF. In DNA form, the CDR3 reads TGTGCCAGCAGCATCAGTAGCGGGAGGGTGACCGGGGAGCTGTTTTTT. Combining the CDR3 with reference TRBV7-9 and TRBJ2-2 gives the whole variable domain DTGVSQNPRHKITKRGQNVTFRCDPISEHNRLYWYRQTLGQGPEFLTYFQNEAQLEKSRLLSDRFSAERPKGSFSTLEIQRTEQGDSAMYLCASSISSGRVTGELFFGEGSRLTVL.

The chain uses TRBV7-4 and TRBJ2-3; D assignment may be TRBD1 or TRBD2 (5 bases each). In germline, CDR1 is SGHVT, CDR2 SQSDAQ. The CDR3 loop spans 15 amino acids. Trimming removed 1 base from V and 4 bases from J, with 12 bases in between. The CDR3 DNA reads TGTGCCAGCAGCTTAGTGGGGGTCAGGTCAGATACGCAGTATTTT. Its translation: CASSLVGVRSDTQYF.

This chain links TRBV28 with TRBJ2-7; TRBD1 is a possible D gene (6 bases). V was shortened by 6 bases and J by 0 bases, with 18 bases between the two germline ends. Germline V gene data show CDR1 as MDHEN and CDR2 as SYDVKM. The CDR3 runs 16 residues. The CDR3 sequence is CASSNPLDSLSYEQYF. The DNA for the CDR3 is TGTGCCAGCAGCAATCCACTGGACAGTCTCTCCTACGAGCAGTACTTC.

This chain connects TRBV5-4 to TRBJ2-2, with a tentative D call TRBD2 (6 bases). V lost 0 bases, J lost 5 bases, and 8 bases lay in between. Germline assignment: CDR1 SGHNT and CDR2 YYREEE (reference sequence). The CDR3 spans 14 residues. CDR3 amino acids: CASSLGLETGELFF. The CDR3 nucleotides read TGTGCCAGCAGCTTGGGACTAGAAACCGGGGAGCTGTTTTTT.

The chain links TRBV5-1 to TRBJ2-1, with 7 bases identical to TRBD2. CDR3 length equals 14 residues. Germline loops: CDR1 SGHRS, CDR2 YFSETQ. Germline trimming cut 7 bases from V and 12 bases from J; bases unmatched to any gene: 16. As DNA, the CDR3 is TGCGCCAGCCGTTTGAGTAGCGGGTCCTCGGGGCAGTTCTTC. Amino acid sequence: CASRLSSGSSGQFF.

V and J are TRBV9 and TRBJ2-1; TRBD2 might be the D (6 bases). V lost 0 bases, J lost 7 bases, and 11 bases lay in between. The CDR3 is 14 residues long. Germline CDR1 reads SGDLS; CDR2 reads YYNGEE. The CDR3 is CASSVVLANNEQFF. Written as DNA, the CDR3 is TGTGCCAGCAGCGTAGTCCTAGCGAATAATGAGCAGTTCTTC.

Comment on this clone: Within the sample, other DNA sequences also encode this same CDR3. The chain couples TRBV5-6 to TRBJ1-2, with D possibly matching TRBD1 (6 bases). Germline lookup yields CDR1 SGHDT and CDR2 YYEEEE. Trimming removed 0 bases from V and 4 bases from J, with 10 bases in between. There are 14 residues in the CDR3. The CDR3 loop is CASSLAQGTYGYTF. CDR3 nucleotide sequence: TGTGCCAGCAGCTTGGCCCAGGGGACCTATGGCTACACCTTC.

This clone was found once. The chain has TRBV5-1 and TRBJ2-2; 7 bases match TRBD2. Germline V gene lookup returns CDR1 SGHRS and CDR2 YFSETQ. The CDR3 sequence is 16 residues long. Losses at the gene ends were 4 bases for V and 0 bases for J; bases not matched to a gene: 6. CDR3 in amino acids: CASSPRLAPNTGELFF. For the CDR3, the DNA is TGCGCCAGCAGCCCACGACTAGCACCGAACACCGGGGAGCTGTTTTTT.

The gene calls are TRBV6-6 and TRBJ2-3, with unresolved D. The germline V and J ends were trimmed by 6 bases and 3 bases, with 13 bases remaining between them. This CDR3 is 14 amino acids long. CDR1 is MNHNY and CDR2 is SVGAGI in the germline V gene (reference sequence). The CDR3 DNA reads as TGTGCCAGCAGGTCGCAACTGGAAACAGATACGCAGTATTTT. Protein product: CASRSQLETDTQYF.

The J gene is TRBJ2-7, the V gene TRBV2; 9 bases align to TRBD1. The CDR3 is 15 amino acids. Per the germline V gene, CDR1 is SNHLY and CDR2 is FYNNEI. Trimming cost V 5 bases and J 4 bases; bases outside gene matches: 9. The CDR3 is CASSPWGQGFYEQYF. The CDR3 DNA reads TGTGCCAGCAGTCCTTGGGGACAGGGATTTTACGAGCAGTACTTC.

In its sample, this clone was seen once. This rearrangement joins TRBV5-1 to TRBJ2-3; 13 bases fit TRBD2. Germline values: CDR1 SGHRS, CDR2 YFSETQ. The CDR3 has 16 residues. V lost 4 bases, J lost 4 bases, and 6 bases stayed unmatched. CDR3 residues: CASSPRTSGSSDTQYF. The CDR3 DNA reads TGCGCCAGCAGCCCCCGGACTAGCGGGAGCTCAGATACGCAGTATTTT.

This chain connects TRBV18 to TRBJ1-1; 10 nucleotides match TRBD1. Per the germline V gene, CDR1 is KGHSH and CDR2 is LQKENI. Trimming removed 2 bases from V and 1 base from J; junction bases left unmatched: 1. This CDR3 comprises 15 residues. The CDR3 is CASSPRDRGNTEAFF. The CDR3 DNA is TGTGCCAGCTCACCAAGGGACAGGGGGAACACTGAAGCTTTCTTT.

The rearrangement uses TRBV29-1 and TRBJ2-7; D gene unclear. This CDR3 is built from 14 residues. The germline V gene encodes CDR1 SQVTM and CDR2 ANQGSEA. V shed 4 bases and J shed 2 bases, with 15 bases lying between them. For the CDR3, the DNA is TGCAGCGTTGGGTCCGCCCTCAGAGCCTACGAGCAGTACTTC. Translated, it gives CSVGSALRAYEQYF.

The V and J genes are TRBV2 and TRBJ2-5, with D hard to call. V dropped 7 bases and J dropped 0 bases, with 6 bases sitting between them. The germline CDR1 and CDR2 sequences are SNHLY and FYNNEI. This CDR3 has 12 residues. CDR3 protein: CASMDYQETQYF. In DNA, the CDR3 is TGTGCCAGCATGGATTACCAAGAGACCCAGTACTTC. The variable domain in full, completed from reference TRBV2 and TRBJ2-5, reads EPEVTQTPSHQVTQMGQEVILRCVPISNHLYFYWYRQILGQKVEFLVSFYNNEISEKSEIFDDQFSVERPDGSNFTLKIRSTKLEDSAMYFCASMDYQETQYFGPGTRLLVL.

V and J are TRBV29-1 and TRBJ2-5, with 7 bases matching TRBD1. Unmatched junction bases numbered 8, after V lost 8 bases and J lost 2 bases. The CDR3 length is 13 residues. Germline V gives CDR1 SQVTM, CDR2 ANQGSEA. The CDR3 here is CSSQRGQQETQYF. The CDR3, as DNA: TGCAGCTCGCAAAGGGGACAGCAAGAGACCCAGTACTTC.

The chain joins TRBV7-2 to TRBJ2-7; TRBD2 matches 7 bases. The V segment lost 5 bases and the J segment 6 bases; nucleotides outside the gene matches: 7. The CDR3 totals 13 residues. Germline V gives CDR1 SGHTA, CDR2 FQGNSA. Written as DNA, the CDR3 is TGTGCCAGCAGCCCCGGACTAGGCCTCGAGCAGTACTTC. Its translation is CASSPGLGLEQYF.